These 11 T cell receptor beta chains came from one sample sequenced in a study of cytomegalovirus exposure and HLA in healthy donors. Primers included in the PCR were 60 Vbeta and 13 Jbeta primers. The table came from immunoSEQ multiplex PCR; TCRdb's copy has only in-frame clones and leaves some out. The table has 160,000 or so clones, roughly four fifths seen once. The sample was PBMCs. The receptor set was obtained from a woman between 50 and 59 years old in good health and CMV-seronegative.

The chain links TRBV30 to TRBJ1-5, with a tentative D call TRBD1 (5 bases). The germline V gene encodes CDR1 GTSNPN and CDR2 SVGIG (reference sequence). The CDR3 contains 14 residues. Trimming cost V 0 bases and J 4 bases, with 10 bases left between them. The DNA of the CDR3 is TGTGCCTGGAGTGTACCGCAGGGTAATCAGCCCCAGCATTTT. It codes for CAWSVPQGNQPQHF.

The chain combines TRBV7-2 with TRBJ1-5; D gene unclear. CDR1 is SGHTA and CDR2 is FQGNSA in the germline V gene. The CDR3 has 17 amino acids. V lost 1 base and J 0 bases, leaving 13 bases between the germline ends. The CDR3: CASSLVGAGYSNQPQHF. In DNA, the CDR3 is TGTGCCAGCAGCTTAGTAGGTGCAGGATATAGCAATCAGCCCCAGCATTTT.

The rearrangement joins TRBV28 to TRBJ2-7; D may be TRBD2 (6 bases). The germline V gene encodes CDR1 MDHEN and CDR2 SYDVKM. The V end was cut by 2 bases, the J end by 3 bases, with 14 bases between. The CDR3 is 15 amino acids. CDR3 in DNA: TGTGCCAGCAGTTTAGCGGGACTTGCCATCTACGAGCAGTACTTC. As protein: CASSLAGLAIYEQYF.

This chain uses TRBV4-2 with TRBJ1-4; 7 nucleotides match TRBD1. The CDR3 length is 17 residues. Trimming at V came to 8 bases and at J to 0 bases, leaving 12 bases not matched to a gene. Germline CDR1 reads LGHNA; CDR2 reads YNFKEQ. The CDR3 region is CASQRTGLTSTNEKLFF. CDR3 nucleotides: TGTGCCAGCCAACGGACAGGCCTGACCTCAACTAATGAAAAACTGTTTTTT.

The chain has TRBV11-2 and TRBJ1-3, with D tentatively TRBD1 (6 bases). This CDR3 contains 12 residues. V lost 4 bases and J 8 bases, leaving 9 bases between the germline ends. Looked up from germline, CDR1 is SGHAT and CDR2 is FQNNGV. DNA for the CDR3: TGTGCCAGCAGCTCTCAGGGGCACACCATATATTTT. Its translation is CASSSQGHTIYF.

The CDR3, as DNA: TGCAGCGGTACCGATAGCGGGAGTTACGAGCAGTACTTC. This codes for CSGTDSGSYEQYF. The rearrangement uses TRBV29-1 and TRBJ2-7; 9 positions agree with TRBD2. The CDR3 sequence is 13 residues long. After removal of 7 bases from V and 4 bases from J, the junction contained 8 bases not matched to a gene. CDR1 SQVTM and CDR2 ANQGSEA come from the germline V gene.

The chain employs TRBV28 and TRBJ2-7; maybe TRBD2 (6 bases). Trimming pared 6 bases from V and 3 bases from J, leaving 6 bases between. CDR1 is MDHEN, CDR2 SYDVKM, per germline. The CDR3 length is 11 residues. The CDR3 reads CASREGYEQYF. CDR3 in DNA: TGTGCCAGCAGGGAGGGCTACGAGCAGTACTTC.

This clone has just one count. The chain is built from TRBV4-3 and TRBJ1-3; D is undetermined. CDR3 size: 15 residues. V lost 0 bases to trimming and J lost 0 bases, with 6 bases between them. Germline-derived CDR1 and CDR2 are LGHNA and YSLEER. CDR3: CASSQEGSSGNTIYF. CDR3 bases: TGCGCCAGCAGCCAAGAGGGCAGCTCTGGAAACACCATATATTTT.

V is TRBV9 and J is TRBJ2-3; 9 positions match TRBD1. This CDR3 region has 14 residues. The germline V gene encodes CDR1 SGDLS and CDR2 YYNGEE. Trimming took 4 bases from V and 5 from J; bases not matched to a gene: 5. Written as DNA, the CDR3 is TGTGCCAGCAGCAAGGGACAGGGAAGAGATACGCAGTATTTT. Its protein is CASSKGQGRDTQYF.

This chain joins TRBV2 and TRBJ1-2; 10 bases align to TRBD1. The germline V gene encodes CDR1 SNHLY and CDR2 FYNNEI. After removal of 6 bases from V and 0 bases from J, the junction contained 13 bases not matched to a gene. The CDR3 is 18 amino acids. This chain's CDR3 is CASRTGGRPNQANYGYTF. CDR3 sequence (DNA): TGTGCCAGCAGGACAGGGGGCAGGCCTAACCAAGCTAACTATGGCTACACCTTC.

The rearrangement joins TRBV2 to TRBJ2-7; TRBD2 is a possible D gene (6 bases). The CDR3 loop spans 15 amino acids. Trimming removed 7 bases at V and 1 base at J, with 17 bases between. Germline assignment: CDR1 SNHLY and CDR2 FYNNEI. CDR3 nucleotides: TGTGCCAGCAAGGAGGGAGCAGCTTCGTCCTACGAGCAGTACTTC. Translated: CASKEGAASSYEQYF.